This is a list of T cell receptor beta chains from one sample in a study of regulatory T cells in long-lasting Graves disease. TCRdb called the multiplex PCR reads again in MiXCR, with one record for every CDR3 protein. Here the sample spans hundreds of thousands of distinct CDR3 sequences, around 30% being singletons. This material consisted of peripheral blood mononuclear cells (PBMCs), taken when the disease was refractory, from a patient treated with antithyroid drugs. Receptors originate from a female donor with Graves disease. The CDR3 runs from the conserved cysteine through the conserved F or W. A D gene is named only where the DNA matches it firmly. Clone size is shown for a subset of rows, as once, few, many or a class of expanded clone.

>TRBV9|TRBJ2-3|17|NA|NA
CASSASTGTRITDTQYF
TGTGCCAGCAGCGCCTCGACCGGGACACGGATAACAGATACGCAGTATTTT
>TRBV19|TRBJ1-5|14|NA|few
CASSLRPYNQPQHF
TGTGCCAGTAGCCTCCGACCGTACAATCAGCCCCAGCATTTT
>TRBV28|TRBJ1-2|15|NA|few
CASSSRKTTNYGYTF
TGTGCCAGCAGTTCCCGCAAGACAACTAACTATGGCTACACCTTC
>TRBV6-9|TRBJ1-4|17|TRBD1|NA
CASSYDRGTTTNEKLFF
TGTGCCAGCAGTTACGACAGGGGGACCACAACTAATGAAAAACTGTTTTTT
>TRBV4-1|TRBJ2-2|15|NA|once
CASSSDSWNTGELFF
TGCGCCAGCAGCTCGGACTCCTGGAACACCGGGGAGCTGTTTTTT
>TRBV20-1|TRBJ2-7|14|NA|few
CSASEAGTLYEQYF
TGCAGTGCTAGTGAAGCCGGGACACTCTACGAGCAGTACTTC
>TRBV7-9|TRBJ1-2|16|TRBD1|few
CASSLGGQRVNYGYTF
TGTGCCAGCAGCTTAGGGGGACAGCGGGTGAACTATGGCTACACCTTC
>TRBV2|TRBJ2-4|11|NA|many
CGTGLGNIQYF
TGTGGTACAGGTCTGGGAAACATTCAGTACTTC
>TRBV12-3/TRBV12-4|TRBJ2-7|14|NA|few
CASSLATNSYEQYF
TGTGCCAGCAGTTTAGCGACTAACTCCTACGAGCAGTACTTC
>TRBV7-9|TRBJ2-5|16|NA|once
CASSSTVRDLQETQYF
TGTGCCAGCAGCTCTACGGTCCGGGACCTTCAAGAGACCCAGTACTTC
>TRBV20-1|TRBJ2-7|13|NA|few
CSATGTELYEQYF
TGCAGTGCAACCGGGACGGAACTTTACGAGCAGTACTTC
>TRBV13|TRBJ1-1|14|NA|few
CASSPWQGYTEAFF
TGTGCCAGCAGCCCCTGGCAGGGCTACACTGAAGCTTTCTTT
>TRBV5-4|TRBJ2-5|14|TRBD2|NA
CASTRGGLLETQYF
TGTGCCAGCACTCGGGGGGGACTACTAGAGACCCAGTACTTC
>TRBV12-3/TRBV12-4|TRBJ2-7|14|TRBD1|NA
CASSLDRELYEQYF
TGTGCCAGCAGTTTGGACAGGGAACTCTACGAGCAGTACTTC
>TRBV6-2/TRBV6-3|TRBJ2-7|15|NA|NA
CASSPSGVLSYEQYF
TGTGCCAGCAGCCCCTCGGGTGTGCTGTCCTACGAGCAGTACTTC
>TRBV20-1|TRBJ1-2|12|TRBD1|NA
CSALDRTYGYTF
TGCAGTGCCTTGGACAGGACCTATGGCTACACCTTC